One and the same sample provided the 24 T cell receptor beta chains below, sequenced in a study of human T cells and chemical hapten exposure. Whole blood that had not been fractionated was the source of extracted total RNA. MiXCR was run by TCRdb on the 5' RACE reads, yielding one entry per CDR3 protein. Of about 120,000 distinct CDR3 sequences listed, roughly a fifth are singletons. The origin of the receptors is a human donor in good health.

This clonotype was seen a handful of times. The chain joins TRBV6-1 to TRBJ1-6; the D gene is possibly TRBD1 (6 bases). The CDR3 covers 14 residues. Germline V gene data show CDR1 as MNHNS and CDR2 as SASEGT. Trimming cost V 11 bases and J 5 bases, with 16 bases left between them. CDR3 nucleotides: TGTGCCGCTGTATGGGGGGCCGATAATTCACCCCTCCACTTT. It is translated as CAAVWGADNSPLHF.

The chain recombines TRBV28 with TRBJ1-5; D call uncertain. The CDR3 loop spans 16 amino acids. Germline-derived CDR1 and CDR2 are MDHEN and SYDVKM. V was cut by 8 bases and J by 10 bases, with 27 bases left in between. In DNA form, the CDR3 reads TGTGCCAGCTCAAAATCGGGGATTCGGGGAATCAAACCCCAGCATTTT. Its translation: CASSKSGIRGIKPQHF.

The table lists this clonotype with a few counts. The genes are TRBV3-1 and TRBJ1-6; D not resolved. The CDR3 is 12 amino acids. Germline CDR1 reads LGHDT; CDR2 reads YNNKEL (reference sequence). Trimming stripped 3 bases from V and 10 bases from J, with 7 bases between. The CDR3 DNA is TGTGCCAGCAGCCATTATTCATCACCCCTCCACTTT. As protein: CASSHYSSPLHF.

This clonotype was seen only a few times. This sequence joins TRBV10-3 and TRBJ2-7; D possibly corresponds to TRBD1 (5 bases). Germline V gene sequence: CDR1 ENHRY, CDR2 SYGVKD. The ends were cut back, 3 bases at V and 6 bases at J, with 18 bases in the middle. The CDR3 loop spans 15 amino acids. CDR3 sequence reads: CAISDASLQRGEQYF. The DNA of the CDR3 is TGTGCCATCAGTGACGCCTCATTGCAAAGGGGCGAGCAGTACTTC.

This chain joins TRBV3-1 and TRBJ1-4; D uncertain. Trimming stripped 0 bases from V and 3 bases from J, with 14 bases between. The CDR3 has 17 residues. Germline V lookup: CDR1 LGHDT, CDR2 YNNKEL (reference sequence). The CDR3 loop is CASSQDASRSPNEKLFF. The CDR3 nucleotides read TGTGCCAGCAGCCAAGATGCCAGTCGATCTCCTAATGAAAAACTGTTTTTT. The whole variable domain, remainder taken from reference TRBV3-1 and TRBJ1-4, is DTAVSQTPKYLVTQMGNDKSIKCEQNLGHDTMYWYKQDSKKFLKIMFSYNNKELIINETVPNRFSPKSPDKAHLNLHINSLELGDSAVYFCASSQDASRSPNEKLFFGSGTQLSVL.

The chain combines TRBV4-1 with TRBJ2-1; TRBD2 agrees at 12 bases. CDR3 length: 20 amino acids. J lost 4 bases, V lost 4 bases, and 17 bases had no gene match. Germline values: CDR1 MGHRA, CDR2 YSYEKL. The CDR3 DNA sequence: TGCGCCAGCAGCCCCATGCCGGGACTAGCGGGCCAACCCTGTTACAATGAGCAGTTCTTC. Residues: CASSPMPGLAGQPCYNEQFF.

This clonotype was seen a few times. The chain links TRBV9 to TRBJ1-2, with unresolved D. The CDR3 is 17 residues long. Per the germline V gene, CDR1 is SGDLS and CDR2 is YYNGEE. V lost 6 bases and J 1 base, leaving 22 bases between the germline ends. CDR3 nucleotide sequence: TGTGCCAGCACCCCCCCAATCTCCGGGCGGATTAACTATGGCTACACCTTC. This encodes CASTPPISGRINYGYTF. The whole variable domain, remainder taken from reference TRBV9 and TRBJ1-2, is DSGVTQTPKHLITATGQRVTLRCSPRSGDLSVYWYQQSLDQGLQFLIQYYNGEERAKGNILERFSAQQFPDLHSELNLSSLELGDSALYFCASTPPISGRINYGYTFGSGTRLTVV.

There are a few counts of this clonotype. J is TRBJ1-6 and V is TRBV2, with no clear D. The length of the CDR3 is 13 residues. The germline V and J ends were trimmed by 7 bases and 5 bases, with 9 bases remaining between them. Germline V gene data show CDR1 as SNHLY and CDR2 as FYNNEI. The CDR3: CASNIRDNSPLHF. In DNA form, the CDR3 reads TGTGCCAGCAATATCAGAGATAATTCACCCCTCCACTTT. The variable domain in full, completed from reference TRBV2 and TRBJ1-6, reads EPEVTQTPSHQVTQMGQEVILRCVPISNHLYFYWYRQILGQKVEFLVSFYNNEISEKSEIFDDQFSVERPDGSNFTLKIRSTKLEDSAMYFCASNIRDNSPLHFGNGTRLTVT.

The J gene is TRBJ1-4, the V gene TRBV3-1; 7 nucleotides line up with TRBD1. Germline loops: CDR1 LGHDT, CDR2 YNNKEL (reference sequence). V gave up 4 bases and J gave up 5 bases; unmatched junction bases: 10. This CDR3 is 16 amino acids long. The CDR3 DNA sequence: TGTGCCAGCAGCCGATATGACGCGGGACAGAATGAAAAACTGTTTTTT. As protein: CASSRYDAGQNEKLFF.

The chain joins TRBV5-4 to TRBJ2-7, with D possibly being TRBD1 (6 bases). Trimming pared 3 bases from V and 5 bases from J, leaving 12 bases between. Germline V CDR1 and CDR2: SGHNT, YYREEE (reference sequence). The CDR3 has 13 amino acids. In DNA, the CDR3 is TGTGCCAGCAGCTGTCAGGGGTACGACGAGCAGTACTTC. Its translation: CASSCQGYDEQYF. Full variable domain (missing parts from reference TRBV5-4 and TRBJ2-7): ETGVTQSPTHLIKTRGQQVTLRCSSQSGHNTVSWYQQALGQGPQFIFQYYREEENGRGNFPPRFSGLQFPNYSSELNVNALELDDSALYLCASSCQGYDEQYFGPGTRLTVT.

The rearrangement joins TRBV28 to TRBJ1-1; 9 nucleotides line up with TRBD1. Per the germline V gene, CDR1 is MDHEN and CDR2 is SYDVKM. The CDR3 length is 16 residues. The J segment lost 4 bases and the V segment lost 3 bases, leaving 9 bases of the junction unmatched. The CDR3 reads CASSFTGGAGRTEAFF. CDR3 nucleotide sequence: TGTGCCAGCAGTTTTACAGGGGGCGCGGGGCGCACTGAAGCTTTCTTT.

This clonotype was found a few times. The rearrangement uses TRBV28 and TRBJ1-1; no clear D. V shed 6 bases and J shed 4 bases, with 6 bases lying between them. There are 11 residues in the CDR3. Per the germline V gene, CDR1 is MDHEN and CDR2 is SYDVKM. This chain's CDR3 is CASRDSTEAFF. In nucleotides, the CDR3 is TGTGCCAGCAGAGACTCCACTGAAGCTTTCTTT.

The chain is built from TRBV9 and TRBJ1-1; no clear D gene. Trimming stripped 4 bases from V and 1 base from J, with 14 bases between. Germline assignment: CDR1 SGDLS and CDR2 YYNGEE. There are 15 residues in the CDR3. As DNA, the CDR3 is TGTGCCAGCAGCCCTTACAGCAAGCCGAACACTGAAGCTTTCTTT. Encoded protein: CASSPYSKPNTEAFF.

This clonotype turned up a few times. The V and J genes are TRBV2 and TRBJ2-5, with a weak D call TRBD1 (6 bases). V lost 8 bases and J lost 1, with 14 bases in between. Germline V gene lookup returns CDR1 SNHLY and CDR2 FYNNEI. CDR3 length: 14 amino acids. CDR3: CASDPDRLQETQYF. The CDR3 DNA is TGTGCCAGCGATCCCGACAGGCTCCAAGAGACCCAGTACTTC.

This clonotype was counted only a few times. This chain links TRBV29-1 with TRBJ2-7; D may be TRBD1 (5 bases). The germline V gene encodes CDR1 SQVTM and CDR2 ANQGSEA. V lost 4 bases and J 5 bases, leaving 33 bases between the germline ends. This CDR3 has 19 residues. The CDR3 region is CSVAIQGSVSKGWLHEQYF. The DNA of the CDR3 is TGCAGCGTTGCTATCCAGGGAAGTGTCTCCAAGGGTTGGCTCCACGAGCAGTACTTC.

The sample holds a few counts of this clonotype. The V call is TRBV3-1, the J call TRBJ2-1; D could derive from TRBD1 or TRBD2 (5 bases each). V was clipped by 5 bases and J by 4 bases, with 18 bases between them. Per germline, CDR1 LGHDT and CDR2 YNNKEL (reference sequence). This CDR3 contains 16 residues. The CDR3 loop reads CASSKTGTLTYNEQFF. In DNA, the CDR3 is TGTGCCAGCAGCAAAACCGGGACCCTGACTTACAATGAGCAGTTCTTC.

A few counts support this clonotype. J is TRBJ2-3 and V is TRBV7-8, with D perhaps assigned TRBD1 or TRBD2 (5 bases each). Trimming took 5 bases from V and 0 from J, leaving 18 bases between them. Germline lookup yields CDR1 SGHVS and CDR2 FQNEAQ. This CDR3 has 17 residues. CDR3 nucleotide sequence: TGTGCCAGCAGCGGGACCGCACTAAAGGGCAGCACAGATACGCAGTATTTT. Its protein product is CASSGTALKGSTDTQYF.

V usage is TRBV3-1 and J usage is TRBJ2-1, with a tentative D call TRBD1 (6 bases). Germline assignment: CDR1 LGHDT and CDR2 YNNKEL (reference sequence). This CDR3 contains 12 residues. V was shortened by 5 bases and J by 9 bases, with 11 bases between the two germline ends. Here the CDR3 DNA reads TGTGCCAGCAGCACGAGGACAGCTGAGCAGTTCTTC. Translating gives CASSTRTAEQFF.

This clonotype came up many times. The chain couples TRBV5-6 to TRBJ1-5, with D possibly matching TRBD1 (5 bases). Per the germline V gene, CDR1 is SGHDT and CDR2 is YYEEEE. CDR3 length: 16 residues. Trimming removed 2 bases at V and 2 bases at J, with 14 bases between. In DNA, the CDR3 is TGTGCCAGCAGCTTAGGGGCCCGGGGAGGCAATCAGCCCCAGCATTTT. Amino acids: CASSLGARGGNQPQHF.

The chain recombines TRBV11-2 with TRBJ1-2, with D tentatively TRBD1 (5 bases). The germline V and J ends were trimmed by 5 bases and 4 bases, with 11 bases remaining between them. CDR3 length: 13 residues. In germline, CDR1 is SGHAT, CDR2 FQNNGV. The CDR3, as DNA: TGTGCCAGCAGCCTTCAGGGTAGCTATGGCTACACCTTC. It translates to CASSLQGSYGYTF.

This clonotype was seen a few times. The chain employs TRBV9 and TRBJ1-2; perhaps TRBD1 as D (5 bases). V was clipped by 4 bases and J by 8 bases, with 15 bases between them. The CDR3 length is 13 residues. Germline V lookup: CDR1 SGDLS, CDR2 YYNGEE. Here the CDR3 DNA reads TGTGCCAGCAGCTCCAGGGTTTTGGGAGGCTACACCTTC. Residues: CASSSRVLGGYTF. Full variable domain (remainder filled in from reference TRBV9 and TRBJ1-2): DSGVTQTPKHLITATGQRVTLRCSPRSGDLSVYWYQQSLDQGLQFLIQYYNGEERAKGNILERFSAQQFPDLHSELNLSSLELGDSALYFCASSSRVLGGYTFGSGTRLTVV.

In this sample, this clonotype turned up a few times. The chain couples TRBV14 to TRBJ1-2, with D unclear. V was cut by 0 bases and J by 4 bases, with 15 bases left in between. Germline assignment: CDR1 SGHDN and CDR2 FVKESK. This CDR3 has 16 residues. For the CDR3, the DNA is TGTGCCAGCAGCCAAGAAGGGTACCAGCCTCCCTATGGCTACACCTTC. Protein: CASSQEGYQPPYGYTF.

The V gene is TRBV4-2, the J gene TRBJ1-1, with a weak D call TRBD1 (6 bases). CDR1 LGHNA and CDR2 YNFKEQ come from the germline V gene. The CDR3 is 16 amino acids. V lost 0 bases and J 2 bases, leaving 13 bases between the germline ends. Here the CDR3 reads CASSQEPLQGNTEAFF. CDR3 bases: TGTGCCAGCAGCCAAGAGCCCTTACAGGGTAACACTGAAGCTTTCTTT.

The V and J genes are TRBV6-5 and TRBJ2-6; the D gene is possibly TRBD1 (6 bases). V was trimmed by 6 bases and J by 0 bases, leaving 12 bases between them. This CDR3 is built from 16 residues. Germline V gives CDR1 MNHEY, CDR2 SVGAGI. CDR3 sequence: CASRDRRTSGANVLTF. The CDR3 DNA is TGTGCCAGCAGAGACAGGCGTACCTCTGGGGCCAACGTCCTGACTTTC.